This T cell receptor (beta chain) was identified during a study of early T cells in non-severe SARS-CoV-2 infection. General study points: VDJdb matching skewed toward anti-spike CD8 responses, missing private and CD4 specificities.

The sample holds a few counts of this clonotype. Antigen specificity is unknown. Individual cDNA molecules each received unique molecular identifiers attached to them. Each CDR3 protein gets one entry after TCRdb re-called the 5' RACE reads with MiXCR. The repertoire consists of about 32,000 distinct CDR3 sequences, with 4% to 5% occurring once and the leading ten covering approximately 5.8%. This CDR3 comprises 14 residues. CDR1 and CDR2 from the germline V gene are SGHAT and FQNNGV. V lost 3 bases, J lost 6 bases, and 14 bases lay in between. Sequencing input: whole blood. The V call is TRBV11-2, the J call TRBJ1-2, with D hard to call. This clonotype originated in an adult who was a healthcare worker with PCR-confirmed SARS-CoV-2 infection or an uninfected control (not recorded which). The CDR3 sequence: CASSFRYPTNGYTF. The CDR3 bases are TGTGCCAGCAGCTTCCGTTACCCGACAAATGGCTACACCTTC.